This T cell receptor (beta chain) stems from a study of shared T cell receptors in the human thymus. This CDR3 has 14 amino acids. Per the germline V gene, CDR1 is LGHNA and CDR2 is YNFKEQ. V was cut by 0 bases and J by 1 base, with 7 bases left in between. Clones were sequenced by immunoSEQ multiplex PCR, and TCRdb holds only the in-frame ones, with some missing. The table has about 380,000 clones, 95% seen once. This receptor was identified in a human donor. V and J are TRBV4-2 and TRBJ2-7; D possibly corresponds to TRBD1 (5 bases). Input material: thymocytes. The CDR3 DNA is TGTGCCAGCAGCCAAGAGAGGACATCCTACGAGCAGTACTTC. It is translated as CASSQERTSYEQYF.